The 18 T cell receptor beta chains in this list originate from one sample, sequenced in a study of cytomegalovirus exposure and HLA in healthy donors (dated by TCRdb to the late 2010s). The library was generated by the immunoSEQ multiplex PCR assay. Sourced from immuneACCESS, this table was stored by TCRdb with only in-frame sequences that have V and J called. A share of the clones is absent; for the studies checked, an unresolved V gene accounts for under half, and the remainder has no known explanation. Across this sample there are approximately 220,000 clones, with roughly 88% seen only once. Clones ranked in the top ten supply more than 12% of the sample. The sample comprised PBMCs. All receptors come from a woman in her twenties or thirties in good health and CMV-seropositive.

The J gene is TRBJ1-2, the V gene TRBV6-5; 8 nucleotides agree with TRBD1. CDR1 and CDR2 from the germline V gene are MNHEY and SVGAGI. CDR3 length equals 14 residues. Unmatched junction bases numbered 8, after V lost 6 bases and J lost 5 bases. CDR3 DNA: TGTGCCAGCAGAAGCGGGGACAGGATTTATGGCTACACCTTC. This encodes CASRSGDRIYGYTF.

The rearrangement joins TRBV29-1 to TRBJ2-1; 13 nucleotides line up with TRBD2. With 6 bases clipped from V and 8 bases from J, the junction kept 7 bases outside the gene matches. This CDR3 has 14 amino acids. Per the germline V gene, CDR1 is SQVTM and CDR2 is ANQGSEA. CDR3 in amino acids: CSVIGLAGAHEQFF. CDR3 DNA: TGCAGCGTGATTGGACTAGCGGGAGCCCATGAGCAGTTCTTC.

The table lists this clone with many counts. The rearrangement joins TRBV28 to TRBJ2-5; no firm D call. The CDR3 has 11 amino acids. In germline, CDR1 is MDHEN, CDR2 SYDVKM. Trimming stripped 2 bases from V and 3 bases from J, with 1 base between. The CDR3 region is CASSLEETQYF. DNA for the CDR3: TGTGCCAGCAGTTTAGAAGAGACCCAGTACTTC.

To note about this clone: The junction departs from the called germline gene at one end, perhaps through a read error. The rearrangement uses TRBV28 and TRBJ2-3; TRBD2 matches at 9 bases. Germline-derived CDR1 and CDR2 are MDHEN and SYDVKM. The CDR3 is 16 residues long. CDR3 region: CASRPRASGNHRYAVF. In nucleotides, the CDR3 is TGTGCCAGCAGGCCTCGGGCTAGCGGGAACCACAGATACGCAGTTTTT.

This clone was counted once. This rearrangement joins TRBV4-2 to TRBJ1-2; TRBD1 is a possible D gene (5 bases). The ends were cut back, 4 bases at V and 4 bases at J, with 22 bases in the middle. CDR1 LGHNA and CDR2 YNFKEQ come from the germline V gene. This CDR3 contains 17 residues. The CDR3 bases are TGTGCCAGCAGCCCTACGCCCGACCCCGACGGGGGCTATGGCTACACCTTC. Amino acids: CASSPTPDPDGGYGYTF.

The table lists this clone with a few counts. This rearrangement joins TRBV12-5 to TRBJ2-7; D may be TRBD2 (5 bases). The V gene's germline CDR1 is LGHNT and CDR2 FRNRAP. This CDR3 is 13 amino acids long. V lost 6 bases, J lost 3 bases, and 12 bases lay in between. The CDR3 reads CASGTTNIYEQYF. The DNA for the CDR3 is TGTGCTAGTGGAACGACTAATATCTACGAGCAGTACTTC.

The count of this clone is one. V and J are TRBV2 and TRBJ1-1, with 9 positions matching TRBD1. In germline, CDR1 is SNHLY, CDR2 FYNNEI. Trimming took 4 bases from V and 0 from J; bases not matched to a gene: 0. This CDR3 has 14 residues. CDR3 nucleotides: TGTGCCAGCAGTGGGACAGGGGTGAACACTGAAGCTTTCTTT. Protein product: CASSGTGVNTEAFF.

This chain connects TRBV2 to TRBJ2-1, with D possibly TRBD2 on 5 matching bases. The CDR3 is made up of 15 amino acids. V lost 7 bases and J lost 0, with 13 bases in between. Germline-derived CDR1 and CDR2 are SNHLY and FYNNEI. Here the CDR3 reads CASTRGIGSYNEQFF. The CDR3 region has the DNA TGTGCCAGCACCCGAGGGATCGGCTCCTACAATGAGCAGTTCTTC.

The rearrangement joins TRBV15 to TRBJ1-4; tentative D call: TRBD1 (6 bases). This CDR3 region has 16 residues. Per germline, CDR1 LNHNV and CDR2 YYDKDF (reference sequence). V was clipped by 3 bases and J by 7 bases, with 18 bases between them. CDR3 DNA: TGTGCCACCAGCAGCCCTCGCGGGGGGGCGATTGAAAAACTGTTTTTT. This codes for CATSSPRGGAIEKLFF.

The CDR3 coding sequence is TGTGCCAGCAGCCAAGATCTAGACAGGGCCTATTTT. Residues: CASSQDLDRAYF. V is TRBV14 and J is TRBJ1-3; TRBD1 agrees at 7 bases. The ends lost 0 bases at V and 16 bases at J; junction bases unmatched: 6. CDR3 length equals 12 residues. The germline V gene has CDR1 SGHDN and CDR2 FVKESK.

The chain couples TRBV29-1 to TRBJ1-2; D remains ambiguous. The germline CDR1 and CDR2 sequences are SQVTM and ANQGSEA. This CDR3 spans 14 amino acids. The V and J ends lost 3 bases and 5 bases respectively, with 16 bases between them. CDR3 bases: TGCAGCGTTGACGTCGGACGGAACGATTATGGCTACACCTTC. This translates into CSVDVGRNDYGYTF.

The V call is TRBV11-2, the J call TRBJ1-3; D unresolved. Trimming left V 3 bases short and J 0 bases short, with 12 bases between. The CDR3 length is 16 residues. Germline CDR1 SGHAT, CDR2 FQNNGV. CDR3 nucleotide sequence: TGTGCCAGCAGCTTGTGGACGGCTCCCTCTGGAAACACCATATATTTT. Its translation: CASSLWTAPSGNTIYF.

The chain is built from TRBV7-2 and TRBJ2-1; 13 bases map to TRBD2. CDR3 size: 16 residues. V was clipped by 3 bases and J by 9 bases; unmatched bases: 8. Germline V lookup: CDR1 SGHTA, CDR2 FQGNSA. CDR3 DNA sequence: TGTGCCAGCAGCTTGACCCGGACTAGCGGGAGTGTTGAGCAGTTCTTC. Translation: CASSLTRTSGSVEQFF.

This clone was recorded a few times. The gene calls are TRBV6-5 and TRBJ1-2, with TRBD1 identical over 9 bases. V lost 6 bases, J lost 4 bases, and 6 bases stayed unmatched. The CDR3 covers 14 residues. Germline CDR1 and CDR2: MNHEY and SVGAGI. CDR3 residues: CASSRDRAIYGYTF. For the CDR3, the DNA is TGTGCCAGCAGCCGGGACAGGGCGATCTATGGCTACACCTTC.

This CDR3 reads CASSLGQTGYHEQYF. The CDR3 DNA reads as TGCGCCAGCAGCTTGGGGCAGACAGGGTACCACGAGCAGTACTTC. The chain couples TRBV5-1 to TRBJ2-7; TRBD1 agrees at 7 bases. Trimming took 0 bases from V and 5 from J; bases not matched to a gene: 8. The CDR3 consists of 15 residues. CDR1 is SGHRS, CDR2 YFSETQ, per germline.

The CDR3 sequence: CASSNLLGSTF. For the CDR3, the DNA is TGTGCCAGCAGCAACCTATTGGGTAGCACCTTC. This chain joins TRBV7-2 and TRBJ1-2; no clear D gene. V was clipped by 5 bases and J by 13 bases, with 14 bases between them. CDR3 length: 11 amino acids. Germline loops: CDR1 SGHTA, CDR2 FQGNSA.

The count of this clone is one. V gene TRBV30 combines with J gene TRBJ2-5; 9 positions match TRBD1. The J segment lost 2 bases and the V segment lost 2 bases, leaving 9 bases of the junction unmatched. Germline lookup yields CDR1 GTSNPN and CDR2 SVGIG (reference sequence). The CDR3 sequence is 16 residues long. The DNA for the CDR3 is TGTGCCTGGAGTCCCCTCGGGACAGGGCAGCAAGAGACCCAGTACTTC. Protein product: CAWSPLGTGQQETQYF. Combining the CDR3 with reference TRBV30 and TRBJ2-5 gives the whole variable domain SQTIHQWPATLVQPVGSPLSLECTVEGTSNPNLYWYRQAAGRGLQLLFYSVGIGQISSEVPQNLSASRPQDRQFILSSKKLLLSDSGFYLCAWSPLGTGQQETQYFGPGTRLLVL.

This clone was seen a single time. This rearrangement joins TRBV7-2 to TRBJ1-2; 9 nucleotides match TRBD1. J gave up 3 bases and V 1 base, and 6 bases lay outside the gene matches. CDR3 length: 16 residues. Germline CDR1 is SGHTA and CDR2 is FQGNSA. CDR3 sequence (DNA): TGTGCCAGCAGCTTAGACAGGGGGCGAAGGGACTATGGCTACACCTTC. It translates to CASSLDRGRRDYGYTF.